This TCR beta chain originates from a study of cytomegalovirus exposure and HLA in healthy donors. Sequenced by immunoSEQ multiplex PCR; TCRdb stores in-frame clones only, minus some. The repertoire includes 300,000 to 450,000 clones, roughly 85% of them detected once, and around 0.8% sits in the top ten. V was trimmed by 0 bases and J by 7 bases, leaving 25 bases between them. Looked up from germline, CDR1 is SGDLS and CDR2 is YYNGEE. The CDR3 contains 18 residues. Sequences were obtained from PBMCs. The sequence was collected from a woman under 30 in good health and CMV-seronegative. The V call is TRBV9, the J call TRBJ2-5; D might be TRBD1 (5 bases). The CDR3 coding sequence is TGTGCCAGCAGCGTAGCCCCCGGGCAGGGTGGGGTTCACGGGACCCAGTACTTC. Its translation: CASSVAPGQGGVHGTQYF.